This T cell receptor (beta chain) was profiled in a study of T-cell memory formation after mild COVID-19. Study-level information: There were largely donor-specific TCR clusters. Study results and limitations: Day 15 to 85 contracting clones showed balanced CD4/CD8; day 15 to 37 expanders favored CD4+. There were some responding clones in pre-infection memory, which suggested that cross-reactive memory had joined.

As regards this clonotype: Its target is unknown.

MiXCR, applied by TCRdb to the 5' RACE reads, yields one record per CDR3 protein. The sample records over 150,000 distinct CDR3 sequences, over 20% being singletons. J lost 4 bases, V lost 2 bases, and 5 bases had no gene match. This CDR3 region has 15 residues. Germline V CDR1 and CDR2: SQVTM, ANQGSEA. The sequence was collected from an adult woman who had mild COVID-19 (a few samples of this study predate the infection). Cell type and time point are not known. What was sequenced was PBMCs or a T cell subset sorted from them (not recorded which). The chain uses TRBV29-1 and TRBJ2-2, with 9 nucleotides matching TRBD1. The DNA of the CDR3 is TGCAGCGTTGAATGGGGACAGGGAGGCACCGGGGAGCTGTTTTTT. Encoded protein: CSVEWGQGGTGELFF.